The clone carrying this T cell receptor beta chain was detected many times. Its antigen is unidentified. This sample is part of a study of T-cell memory formation after mild COVID-19. Findings and caveats of the study: Clones contracting over day 15 to 85 were CD4/CD8 balanced, with later expanders leaning CD4+.

5'RACE primed at constant segments yielded TCR alpha and TCR beta cDNA libraries bearing sample barcodes and UMIs. TCRdb called the 5' RACE reads again in MiXCR, with one record for every CDR3 protein. This table holds about 110,000 distinct CDR3 sequences, over 15% found once. The CDR3 runs 13 residues. Looked up from germline, CDR1 is MGHRA and CDR2 is YSYEKL. Deletions cut 6 bases from V and 6 bases from J, with 12 bases between. The clonotype originates from an adult woman who had mild COVID-19 (a few samples of this study predate the infection). Cell type and time point are not known. The chain couples TRBV4-1 to TRBJ1-5; no definite D call. The sample was PBMCs or a T cell subset sorted from them (not recorded which). CDR3 protein: CASSWRVAQPQHF. The CDR3 DNA follows: TGCGCCAGCAGTTGGCGGGTGGCTCAGCCCCAGCATTTT.